Listed here are 23 T cell receptor beta chains from one sample, sequenced in a study of blood T cell repertoires in COVID-19. Sequencing used immunoSEQ multiplex PCR; TCRdb keeps in-frame clones, though not all of them. The table lists hundreds of thousands of clones, about 87% of them singletons. Sequencing input: peripheral blood. The receptors shown here come from a woman aged 18-29 years with acute or convalescent COVID-19.

This clone was counted a few times. The chain employs TRBV27 and TRBJ2-2; the match to TRBD1 covers 9 bases. CDR3 length: 16 amino acids. Trimming took 5 bases from V and 4 from J; bases not matched to a gene: 8. Germline CDR1 is MNHEY and CDR2 is SMNVEV (reference sequence). The CDR3 region is CASSPRQGGPTGELFF. CDR3 bases: TGTGCCAGCAGTCCTAGACAGGGGGGACCCACCGGGGAGCTGTTTTTT.

In nucleotides, the CDR3 is TGTGCCAGCAGTAAACAGGTCACGTACGAGCAGTACTTC. Its protein is CASSKQVTYEQYF. The J gene is TRBJ2-7, the V gene TRBV6-5, with D perhaps TRBD1 (5 bases). The CDR3 contains 13 residues. The germline V gene has CDR1 MNHEY and CDR2 SVGAGI. Deletions cut 5 bases from V and 4 bases from J, with 12 bases between.

V and J are TRBV14 and TRBJ1-3, with a possible D match to TRBD1 (5 bases). Trimming pared 3 bases from V and 4 bases from J, leaving 19 bases between. The CDR3 is 17 residues long. Germline V gene lookup returns CDR1 SGHDN and CDR2 FVKESK. CDR3 region: CASSQGRLRADGNTIYF. DNA of the CDR3: TGTGCCAGCAGCCAGGGGCGTCTTCGAGCAGACGGAAACACCATATATTTT. Supplemented by reference TRBV14 and TRBJ1-3, the full variable domain reads EAGVTQFPSHSVIEKGQTVTLRCDPISGHDNLYWYRRVMGKEIKFLLHFVKESKQDESGMPNNRFLAERTGGTYSTLKVQPAELEDSGVYFCASSQGRLRADGNTIYFGEGSWLTVV.

The rearrangement uses TRBV29-1 and TRBJ1-2, with D unresolved. The CDR3 runs 13 residues. CDR1 and CDR2 from the germline V gene are SQVTM and ANQGSEA. With 2 bases removed from V and 8 bases from J, the gap between germline ends came to 15 bases. The CDR3 bases are TGCAGCGTTGAACCCAATTCGGGTGAGGGCTACACCTTC. This translates into CSVEPNSGEGYTF.

The chain joins TRBV5-8 to TRBJ1-2; D unclear. V gave up 0 bases and J gave up 7 bases, with 13 bases separating them. Germline CDR1 reads SGHTS; CDR2 reads YDEGEE. The length of the CDR3 is 14 residues. CDR3 amino acids: CASSLGTEKGGYTF. Written as DNA, the CDR3 is TGTGCCAGCAGCTTGGGCACAGAGAAAGGTGGCTACACCTTC. Based on the CDR3 plus reference TRBV5-8 and TRBJ1-2, the full variable domain is EAGVTQSPTHLIKTRGQQATLRCSPISGHTSVYWYQQALGLGLQFLLWYDEGEERNRGNFPPRFSGRQFPNYSSELNVNALELEDSALYLCASSLGTEKGGYTFGSGTRLTVV.

The rearrangement links TRBV24-1 to TRBJ2-4; 8 positions agree with TRBD1. Germline-derived CDR1 and CDR2 are KGHDR and SFDVKD. V dropped 4 bases and J dropped 3; count of bases not matched to a gene: 4. The CDR3 has 15 residues. The CDR3 spells CATSEGQGGKNIQYF. The CDR3 DNA follows: TGTGCCACCAGTGAAGGACAGGGCGGCAAAAACATTCAGTACTTC.

This rearrangement joins TRBV19 to TRBJ1-2; the D gene is possibly TRBD1 (5 bases). Germline V gene sequence: CDR1 LNHDA, CDR2 SQIVND (reference sequence). Trimming took off 9 bases at V and 8 bases at J, with 13 bases between the two ends. The CDR3 is 11 amino acids. The CDR3 sequence is CASNAGYGYTF. For the CDR3, the DNA is TGTGCCAGCAACGCAGGGTACGGCTACACCTTC.

This clone showed up just once. This CDR3 reads CASSPGTGSTGELFF. Written as DNA, the CDR3 is TGTGCCAGCAGTCCCGGGACAGGGTCTACCGGGGAGCTGTTTTTT. This chain joins TRBV6-5 and TRBJ2-2; 9 bases are a match to TRBD1. The CDR3 extends over 15 amino acids. V gave up 5 bases and J gave up 5 bases; unmatched junction bases: 6. From germline, CDR1 is MNHEY and CDR2 SVGAGI.

This clone was detected only once. This sequence joins TRBV7-2 and TRBJ1-3, with D tentatively TRBD1 (6 bases). CDR3 size: 15 residues. From germline, CDR1 is SGHTA and CDR2 FQGNSA. Trimming stripped 5 bases from V and 1 base from J, with 12 bases between. Here the CDR3 DNA reads TGTGCCAGCAGCCGCAGGGGAATTTCTGGAAACACCATATATTTT. This gives the protein CASSRRGISGNTIYF.

This chain links TRBV23-1 with TRBJ1-2; no definite D call. TRBV23-1 is an open reading frame whose function is uncertain. Trimming removed 5 bases from V and 4 bases from J, with 11 bases in between. This CDR3 comprises 13 residues. The CDR3: CASSFTGVYGYTF. As DNA, the CDR3 is TGCGCCAGCAGTTTCACTGGAGTCTATGGCTACACCTTC.

The chain couples TRBV4-1 to TRBJ1-2; D gene uncertain. The V and J ends lost 1 base and 0 bases respectively, with 12 bases between them. The CDR3 covers 16 residues. Germline loops: CDR1 MGHRA, CDR2 YSYEKL. The CDR3: CASSQVVLGANYGYTF. CDR3 DNA: TGCGCCAGCAGCCAAGTCGTCCTCGGAGCTAACTATGGCTACACCTTC.

V and J are TRBV2 and TRBJ1-1; D gene ambiguous. The germline CDR1 and CDR2 sequences are SNHLY and FYNNEI. V was pared by 4 bases and J by 5 bases, with 8 bases between. This CDR3 contains 12 residues. The CDR3 sequence: CASSVIDTEAFF. CDR3 DNA: TGTGCCAGCAGTGTAATAGATACTGAAGCTTTCTTT.

This clone was observed a handful of times. V gene TRBV27 combines with J gene TRBJ1-1; D perhaps matches TRBD1 (6 bases). This CDR3 contains 14 residues. V gave up 5 bases and J gave up 4 bases, with 14 bases separating them. Germline CDR1 reads MNHEY; CDR2 reads SMNVEV (reference sequence). The CDR3 nucleotides read TGTGCCAGCAGTCCCTACAGGGAAGGCACTGAAGCTTTCTTT. Protein product: CASSPYREGTEAFF.

CDR3: CAAWGRSNYGYTF. Here the CDR3 DNA reads TGTGCAGCATGGGGGAGGTCTAACTATGGCTACACCTTC. This chain uses TRBV7-9 with TRBJ1-2; possibly TRBD1 for D (5 bases). Germline CDR1 is SEHNR and CDR2 is FQNEAQ (reference sequence). The CDR3 is 13 residues long.

The chain uses TRBV19 and TRBJ2-1; a weak D match, TRBD1 (6 bases). There are 13 residues in the CDR3. V dropped 3 bases and J dropped 3 bases, with 6 bases sitting between them. The germline CDR1 and CDR2 sequences are LNHDA and SQIVND (reference sequence). CDR3 bases: TGTGCCAGTAGTATGGGACACTACAATGAGCAGTTCTTC. This translates into CASSMGHYNEQFF.

The gene calls are TRBV7-9 and TRBJ2-2, with 9 nucleotides matching TRBD1. There are 19 residues in the CDR3. V shed 1 base and J 0 bases; nucleotides not matched to a gene: 9. Germline V gene sequence: CDR1 SEHNR, CDR2 FQNEAQ (reference sequence). CDR3 in amino acids: CASSLDLPRDRANTGELFF. The DNA for the CDR3 is TGTGCCAGCAGCTTAGATTTGCCCCGGGACAGGGCGAACACCGGGGAGCTGTTTTTT.

The chain joins TRBV9 to TRBJ1-2, with TRBD1 as a possible D gene (5 bases). Trimming took off 6 bases at V and 8 bases at J, with 14 bases between the two ends. The CDR3 is 12 amino acids. Germline values: CDR1 SGDLS, CDR2 YYNGEE. In DNA, the CDR3 is TGTGCCAGCAAGTCTGGGACTGGGGGCTACACCTTC. It encodes CASKSGTGGYTF.

V usage is TRBV19 and J usage is TRBJ1-4, with a weak D call TRBD1 (5 bases). The germline V and J ends were trimmed by 1 base and 8 bases, with 14 bases remaining between them. Germline CDR1 reads LNHDA; CDR2 reads SQIVND (reference sequence). The CDR3 covers 15 residues. In DNA, the CDR3 is TGTGCCAGTAGTATAGGGGGCCAAACACGCGAAAAACTGTTTTTT. This sequence encodes CASSIGGQTREKLFF.

Comments on this clone: A read error may produce the germline difference seen at one junction end. The chain uses TRBV24-1 and TRBJ2-2; weak D call: TRBD1 (5 bases). CDR3 length: 14 amino acids. From germline, CDR1 is KGHDR and CDR2 SFDVKD. CDR3: CATRDQQETGELFF. CDR3 coding DNA: TGTGCCACCCGTGACCAACAGGAAACCGGGGAGCTGTTTTTT.

V usage is TRBV10-2 and J usage is TRBJ2-2; no reliable D call. The V end lost 5 bases, the J end lost 1 base, and 8 bases lay between the germline ends. The CDR3 spans 14 residues. CDR1 and CDR2 (germline): WSHSY, SAAADI. The CDR3 here is CASSLGQNTGELFF. The CDR3 DNA follows: TGCGCCAGCAGTTTGGGCCAGAACACCGGGGAGCTGTTTTTT.

This chain uses TRBV11-2 with TRBJ2-3; tentative D call: TRBD1 (6 bases). This CDR3 is 11 amino acids long. The germline V gene has CDR1 SGHAT and CDR2 FQNNGV. Trimming cost V 5 bases and J 8 bases, with 8 bases left between them. Here the CDR3 DNA reads TGTGCCAGCAGCGCCAGGGGTACGCAGTATTTT. Translating it yields CASSARGTQYF.

V is TRBV7-6 and J is TRBJ2-1; 11 bases agree with TRBD2. The V gene's germline CDR1 is SGHVS and CDR2 FNYEAQ. CDR3 size: 16 residues. V was pared by 3 bases and J by 8 bases, with 9 bases of the junction left unmatched. The CDR3 spells CASSFLSGGASDEQFF. For the CDR3, the DNA is TGTGCCAGCAGCTTCCTTAGCGGGGGGGCCAGCGATGAGCAGTTCTTC.

The genes are TRBV13 and TRBJ1-6, with 7 bases identical to TRBD1. CDR3 size: 15 residues. Germline CDR1 and CDR2: PRHDT and FYEKMQ (reference sequence). The junction had 6 bases not matched to a gene; V was cut back by 5 bases and J by 5 bases. DNA of the CDR3: TGTGCCAGCAGCCCTATGACAGGGCATAATTCACCCCTCCACTTT. Its protein is CASSPMTGHNSPLHF.